The entry below describes one T cell receptor beta chain. The antigen remains unidentified. The data were obtained in a study of vaccination effects on CD4 cells after COVID-19. Study details: Each participant received a vaccine that was either BNT162b2 or mRNA-1273, given as two doses.

Some clones are missing from TCRdb's copy, which holds only in-frame ones; the method was immunoSEQ multiplex PCR. Of about 31,000 clones in the sample, roughly 62% were seen once. In germline, CDR1 is SGHTS, CDR2 YDEGEE. V was shortened by 0 bases and J by 1 base, with 7 bases between the two germline ends. The CDR3 consists of 14 residues. Study results and caveats: There was marked clonal contraction among infection- and vaccine-induced clones late after vaccination. Cross-reaction with common cold coronaviruses was seen in only 1 of 255 vaccine-induced clones from healthy vaccinees.

Expansion of antigen-specific CD4+ T cells with viral peptide pools was carried out by the ViraFEST assay before sequencing. The culture ran for 10 days, and then CD4+ T cells were isolated. PBMC were cultured at around 1.9 million per well with around 9.2 IU/ml IL-2 and about 9.4 ug/ml peptides. The chain joins TRBV5-8 to TRBJ1-1; no clear D. The sample consisted of CD4+ T cells from PBMCs cultured with HCoV-229E spike peptides, taken before COVID-19 vaccination. This receptor was taken from a human donor who received a COVID-19 vaccine. The CDR3 protein is CASSLAPRNTEAFF. The CDR3 nucleotides are TGTGCCAGCAGCTTGGCCCCGAGGAACACTGAAGCTTTCTTT.